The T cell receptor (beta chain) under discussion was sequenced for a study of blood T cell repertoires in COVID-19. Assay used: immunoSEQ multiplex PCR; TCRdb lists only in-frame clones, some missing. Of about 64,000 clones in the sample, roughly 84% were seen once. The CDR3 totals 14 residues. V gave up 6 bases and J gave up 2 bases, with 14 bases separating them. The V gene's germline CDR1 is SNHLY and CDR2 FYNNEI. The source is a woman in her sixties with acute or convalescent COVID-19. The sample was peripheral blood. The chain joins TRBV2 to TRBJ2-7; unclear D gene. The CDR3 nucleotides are TGTGCCAGCAGCTCCCCACAGAGAACCTACGAGCAGTACTTC. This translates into CASSSPQRTYEQYF.